Sequencing of this T cell receptor (beta chain) was carried out in a study of cytomegalovirus exposure and HLA in healthy donors. The CDR3 spans 14 residues. The V end lost 3 bases, the J end lost 4 bases, and 13 bases lay between the germline ends. CDR1 and CDR2 from the germline V gene are SGHAT and FQNNGV. Findings and limits, study-wide: A later analysis reportedly identified an Asian-associated ancestry cluster as carrying fewer N-insertions than the roughly 700-donor mean. The study designated 164 TCR beta chains cytomegalovirus-associated.

With respect to this clone: The antigen is undetermined.

The PCR ran on 60 Vbeta and 13 Jbeta primers. Libraries were prepared by immunoSEQ multiplex PCR; TCRdb keeps only in-frame clonotypes and omits some of them. The repertoire holds about 170,000 clones, with roughly 79% as singletons. The material sequenced was PBMCs. This receptor was obtained from a woman aged 18-29 years in good health and CMV-seropositive. The chain combines TRBV11-2 with TRBJ2-7; D is perhaps TRBD1 (6 bases). The CDR3 protein is CASSLQGRLYEQYF. For the CDR3, the DNA is TGTGCCAGCAGCTTGCAGGGGCGTTTATACGAGCAGTACTTC.